This T cell receptor (beta chain) derives from a study of blood T cell repertoires in COVID-19 (dated by TCRdb to 2020 to 2021). Regarding the complete study: The collaborator samples originated in the United States, Italy and Spain and spanned the acute and convalescent phases of COVID-19. The prospective study material was composed of cDNA or gDNA derived from T cells, B-cell-depleted T cells, or PBMCs. The dataset comprised deeply sampled blood TCRbeta repertoires from subjects exposed to, actively infected with, or recovered from COVID-19. The repertoires were released in a freely available public database intended as a resource for research on the immune response to SARS-CoV-2. Samples were obtained from the ongoing ImmuneRACE study (first 160 participants) and from 1,254 subjects provided by 6 global collaborators. Nearly every sample came with metadata listing a de-identified subject ID, COVID-19 status, age in years and sex. HLA class I and class II types, where available, came from metadata supplied by the sample provider rather than from assay-based typing.

TCRbeta CDR3 regions were amplified from genomic DNA using the immunoSEQ Assay, a bias-controlled multiplex PCR. The study's processing was this. The number of nucleated cells in each sample was estimated from the amplification of reference gene primers within the assay. To quantify the absolute abundance of each unique TCRbeta CDR3 rearrangement, sequence reads were collapsed and filtered. For each sample, productive Simpson clonality was calculated as the square root of Simpson's diversity index across productive rearrangements. TCRdb took this table from immuneACCESS and kept in-frame rearrangements with V and J called. Such tables lack part of the clones; where checked against another copy, unresolved V genes explain under half of the gap, and the rest is unexplained. V, J and clone size were drawn from that table, and D and trimming were deduced from the DNA. The sample yields some 200,000 clones; 86% were counted once. The ten largest clones take up about 2.2% of the sample.

Overall study results and their limits: How much clinical and demographic metadata was included differed by source and by participant, and the metadata was provided uncurated.

CDR1 SGHVS and CDR2 FQNEAQ are derived from the germline V gene. The V end gives up 5 bases and the J end 2 bases, leaving 9 bases in the junction not matched to a gene. Inclusive of the bounding cysteine and phenylalanine, the CDR3 is 16 residues long. The only DNA kept is the CDR3, 48 bases in frame from the first base. As for this clone: Its antigen specificity is not known. No base quality values were provided; no much bigger clone lies one nucleotide off.

The collaborating institutions used their own protocols to collect whole blood in K2EDTA tubes. Collaborator samples were shipped for TCRbeta analysis as frozen whole blood, isolated PBMCs, or DNA extracted from either sample type. Input material: peripheral blood. The rearrangement joined TRBV7-8 to TRBJ2-3, and TRBD2 matches 8 of the central bases. This receptor was obtained from a woman aged 45-59 years with acute or convalescent COVID-19. The CDR3 is CASSPEAGADTDTQYF. The bases read TGTGCCAGCAGCCCCGAAGCGGGGGCGGACACAGATACGCAGTATTTT.